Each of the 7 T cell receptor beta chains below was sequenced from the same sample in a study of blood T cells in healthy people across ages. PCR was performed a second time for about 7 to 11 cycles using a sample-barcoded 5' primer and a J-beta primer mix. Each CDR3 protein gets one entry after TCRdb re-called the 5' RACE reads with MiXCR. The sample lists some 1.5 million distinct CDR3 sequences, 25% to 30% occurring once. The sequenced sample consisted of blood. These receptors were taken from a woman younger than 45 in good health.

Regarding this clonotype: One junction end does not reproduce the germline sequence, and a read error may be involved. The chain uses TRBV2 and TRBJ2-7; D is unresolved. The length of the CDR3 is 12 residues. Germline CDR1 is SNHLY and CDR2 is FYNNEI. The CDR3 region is CVSSDLAYEQYF. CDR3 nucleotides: TGTGTCAGCAGTGATTTGGCCTACGAGCAGTACTTC. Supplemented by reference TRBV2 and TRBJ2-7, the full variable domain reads EPEVTQTPSHQVTQMGQEVILRCVPISNHLYFYWYRQILGQKVEFLVSFYNNEISEKSEIFDDQFSVERPDGSNFTLKIRSTKLEDSAMYFCVSSDLAYEQYFGPGTRLTVT.

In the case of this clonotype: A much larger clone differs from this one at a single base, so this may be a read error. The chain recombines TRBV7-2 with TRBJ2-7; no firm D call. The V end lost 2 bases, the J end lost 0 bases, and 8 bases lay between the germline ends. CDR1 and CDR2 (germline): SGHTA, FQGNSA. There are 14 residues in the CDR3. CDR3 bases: TGTGCCAGCAGCTTACGAAGGTTCTCCTACGAGCAGTACTTC. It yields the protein CASSLRRFSYEQYF.

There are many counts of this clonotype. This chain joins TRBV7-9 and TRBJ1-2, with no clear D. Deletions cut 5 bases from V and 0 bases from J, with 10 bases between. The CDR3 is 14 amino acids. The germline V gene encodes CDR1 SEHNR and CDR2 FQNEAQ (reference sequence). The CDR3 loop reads CASSPNEPNYGYTF. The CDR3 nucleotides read TGTGCCAGCAGCCCAAACGAGCCTAACTATGGCTACACCTTC.

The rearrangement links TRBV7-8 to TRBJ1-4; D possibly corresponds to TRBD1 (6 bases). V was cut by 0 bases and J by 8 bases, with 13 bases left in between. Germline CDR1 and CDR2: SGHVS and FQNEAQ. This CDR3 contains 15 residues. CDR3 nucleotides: TGTGCCAGCAGCTTAGCGCAGGGGAAGGGCGAAAAACTGTTTTTT. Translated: CASSLAQGKGEKLFF.

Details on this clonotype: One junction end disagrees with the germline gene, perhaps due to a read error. CDR3 DNA sequence: TGCGCCAGCGGCCAACCCGGAGGGACACGGGAGAATCAGCCCCAGCATTTT. Protein: CASGQPGGTRENQPQHF. The V gene is TRBV4-1, the J gene TRBJ1-5, with a possible D match to TRBD1 (6 bases). This CDR3 region has 17 residues. Germline V CDR1 and CDR2: MGHRA, YSYEKL.

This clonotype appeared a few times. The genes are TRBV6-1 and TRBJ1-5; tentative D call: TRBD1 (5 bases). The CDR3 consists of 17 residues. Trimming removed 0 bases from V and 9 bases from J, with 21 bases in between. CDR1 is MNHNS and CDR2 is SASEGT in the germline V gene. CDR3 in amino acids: CASSEAGGRGTGVPQHF. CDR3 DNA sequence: TGTGCCAGCAGTGAAGCGGGGGGAAGGGGTACCGGGGTGCCCCAGCATTTT.

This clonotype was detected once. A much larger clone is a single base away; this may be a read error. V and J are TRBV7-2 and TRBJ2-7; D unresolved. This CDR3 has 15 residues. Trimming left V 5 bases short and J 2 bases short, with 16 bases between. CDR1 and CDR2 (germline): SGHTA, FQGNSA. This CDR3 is CASSVVRGGAYEQYF. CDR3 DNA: TGTGCCAGCAGCGTAGTCCGAGGTGGGGCCTACGAGCAGTACTTC. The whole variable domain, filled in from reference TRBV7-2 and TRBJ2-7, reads GAGVSQSPSNKVTEKGKDVELRCDPISGHTALYWYRQSLGQGLEFLIYFQGNSAPDKSGLPSDRFSAERTGGSVSTLTIQRTQQEDSAVYLCASSVVRGGAYEQYFGPGTRLTVT.